This entry lists 23 T cell receptor beta chains sequenced from one sample in a study of T cells in narcolepsy. TCRdb keeps only in-frame clones here, not all; method: immunoSEQ multiplex PCR. Altogether approximately 25,000 clones are present, 50% to 65% being singletons, with the ten largest covering around 10%. Sequences were obtained from memory (CD45RA-) CD4+ T cells from blood. The source of these receptors is a human donor in good health.

This clone was observed a handful of times. V usage is TRBV10-1 and J usage is TRBJ2-1; TRBD2 agrees at 14 bases. CDR1 and CDR2 (germline): WNHNN, SYGVQD (reference sequence). V shed 11 bases and J 3 bases; nucleotides not matched to a gene: 12. The CDR3 consists of 17 residues. CDR3 nucleotides: TGCGCCCTCAGAGGGACTAGCGGGGGCCCCTACTACAATGAGCAGTTCTTC. Its protein is CALRGTSGGPYYNEQFF.

The V call is TRBV5-1, the J call TRBJ2-5; D might be TRBD1 or TRBD2, each matching 5 bases. In germline, CDR1 is SGHRS, CDR2 YFSETQ. This CDR3 spans 12 amino acids. V was cut by 2 bases and J by 6 bases, with 8 bases left in between. CDR3: CASSLEGQTQYF. CDR3 in DNA: TGCGCCAGCAGCTTAGAGGGACAGACCCAGTACTTC.

V is TRBV7-2 and J is TRBJ1-6; no reliable D call. Trimming shortened V by 1 base and J by 7 bases, and 2 bases separated the two germline ends. CDR1 and CDR2 from the germline V gene are SGHTA and FQGNSA. The CDR3 has 12 residues. CDR3 in amino acids: CASSLDNSPLHF. The DNA of the CDR3 is TGTGCCAGCAGCTTAGACAATTCACCCCTCCACTTT.

The chain couples TRBV20-1 to TRBJ1-2; possible D gene TRBD1, 5 bases. The CDR3 is made up of 10 amino acids. CDR1 and CDR2 from the germline V gene are DFQATT and SNEGSKA (reference sequence). CDR3: CSWGSYGYTF. The CDR3 nucleotides read TGCAGCTGGGGGAGCTATGGCTACACCTTC.

The V and J genes are TRBV9 and TRBJ2-2; no definite D call. V was shortened by 0 bases and J by 7 bases, with 4 bases between the two germline ends. The germline gives CDR1 SGDLS, CDR2 YYNGEE. The CDR3 has 12 residues. The CDR3 coding sequence is TGTGCCAGCAGCGTAGTTAGCGGGGAGCTGTTTTTT. Amino acids: CASSVVSGELFF. Drawing the rest from reference TRBV9 and TRBJ2-2, the complete variable domain is DSGVTQTPKHLITATGQRVTLRCSPRSGDLSVYWYQQSLDQGLQFLIQYYNGEERAKGNILERFSAQQFPDLHSELNLSSLELGDSALYFCASSVVSGELFFGEGSRLTVL.

The chain carries TRBV4-3 and TRBJ1-2; the D gene is possibly TRBD1 (5 bases). V lost 0 bases, J lost 1 base, and 15 bases lay in between. CDR3 length: 17 residues. The germline gives CDR1 LGHNA, CDR2 YSLEER. This CDR3 is CASSQDAGNKINYGYTF. In nucleotides, the CDR3 is TGCGCCAGCAGCCAAGATGCAGGGAATAAAATTAACTATGGCTACACCTTC.

This clone has more than one count but fewer than ten. This rearrangement joins TRBV4-2 to TRBJ2-7; a possible D gene is TRBD2 (6 bases). V was trimmed by 0 bases and J by 3 bases, leaving 12 bases between them. The CDR3 contains 15 residues. The germline gives CDR1 LGHNA, CDR2 YNFKEQ. This CDR3 is CASSQEGEAFYEQYF. CDR3 sequence (DNA): TGTGCCAGCAGCCAAGAAGGGGAGGCCTTCTACGAGCAGTACTTC.

The V and J genes are TRBV7-8 and TRBJ2-7; D call uncertain. CDR1 and CDR2 (germline): SGHVS, FQNEAQ. V lost 1 base to trimming and J lost 0 bases, with 7 bases between them. The CDR3 runs 14 residues. CDR3 region: CASSLEPFSYEQYF. DNA for the CDR3: TGTGCCAGCAGCTTAGAGCCGTTCTCCTACGAGCAGTACTTC.

The V and J genes are TRBV6-1 and TRBJ2-3; D is possibly TRBD1 (5 bases). The germline V gene encodes CDR1 MNHNS and CDR2 SASEGT. The CDR3 sequence is 15 residues long. V was pared by 3 bases and J by 2 bases, with 12 bases between. Written as DNA, the CDR3 is TGTGCCAGCAGTGACCGCAGGGCCGACACAGATACGCAGTATTTT. Encoded protein: CASSDRRADTDTQYF.

There are a few counts of this clone. The chain couples TRBV2 to TRBJ1-6; maybe TRBD1 (5 bases). Trimming removed 6 bases from V and 7 bases from J, with 13 bases in between. CDR3 length: 14 amino acids. Per the germline V gene, CDR1 is SNHLY and CDR2 is FYNNEI. CDR3 sequence (DNA): TGTGCCAGCAGCTCCAGGGTACAAAATTCACCCCTCCACTTT. It encodes CASSSRVQNSPLHF.

J is TRBJ2-3 and V is TRBV5-1; the D call may be TRBD1 or TRBD2 (5 bases each). Trimming stripped 4 bases from V and 8 bases from J, with 17 bases between. This CDR3 region has 14 residues. Looked up from germline, CDR1 is SGHRS and CDR2 is YFSETQ. The CDR3 protein is CASSSGTGMGTQYF. CDR3 DNA sequence: TGCGCCAGCAGCAGTGGGACGGGGATGGGTACGCAGTATTTT.

This chain uses TRBV5-1 with TRBJ2-3; D is perhaps TRBD1 (6 bases). The CDR3 extends over 13 amino acids. V lost 7 bases, J lost 3 bases, and 12 bases lay in between. The germline gives CDR1 SGHRS, CDR2 YFSETQ. The CDR3 region is CASREGVTDTQYF. The CDR3 bases are TGCGCCAGCCGTGAGGGGGTTACAGATACGCAGTATTTT.

This clone was observed a few times. This chain links TRBV4-1 with TRBJ2-4, with D perhaps TRBD1 or TRBD2 (5 bases each). V shed 1 base and J shed 7 bases, with 20 bases lying between them. The CDR3 runs to 17 residues. Germline lookup yields CDR1 MGHRA and CDR2 YSYEKL. The DNA of the CDR3 is TGCGCCAGCAGCCAAGGGGGCTCGGGGCGAGGATATAACATTCAGTACTTC. This encodes CASSQGGSGRGYNIQYF.

This clone was found once. The CDR3 DNA sequence: TGTGCCAGCGGGACGAGCGGGGCTGAGACCCAGTACTTC. This gives the protein CASGTSGAETQYF. The genes are TRBV5-4 and TRBJ2-5; 7 nucleotides agree with TRBD2. The CDR3 spans 13 residues. The germline V gene has CDR1 SGHNT and CDR2 YYREEE (reference sequence). Unmatched junction bases numbered 8, after V lost 7 bases and J lost 5 bases.

This chain connects TRBV28 to TRBJ1-3; D unresolved. Looked up from germline, CDR1 is MDHEN and CDR2 is SYDVKM. The CDR3 is 16 residues long. V was clipped by 7 bases and J by 1 base, with 17 bases between them. DNA for the CDR3: TGTGCCAGCATCCGAAATGGGGTACTTTCTGGAAACACCATATATTTT. Protein sequence: CASIRNGVLSGNTIYF.

The rearrangement uses TRBV5-1 and TRBJ1-1; maybe TRBD1 (5 bases). The CDR3 is 14 amino acids. V shed 4 bases and J shed 4 bases, with 14 bases lying between them. The germline V gene encodes CDR1 SGHRS and CDR2 YFSETQ. DNA for the CDR3: TGCGCCAGCAGCAGGGGCGCTGCCGGCACTGAAGCTTTCTTT. Its translation is CASSRGAAGTEAFF.

This chain uses TRBV30 with TRBJ1-2; unclear D gene. The CDR3 sequence is 14 residues long. Trimming left V 5 bases short and J 2 bases short, with 15 bases between. Germline assignment: CDR1 GTSNPN and CDR2 SVGIG (reference sequence). This CDR3 reads CAWYQQRPNYGYTF. In DNA, the CDR3 is TGTGCCTGGTACCAACAGCGACCCAACTATGGCTACACCTTC.

The chain employs TRBV29-1 and TRBJ1-6, with 8 bases identical to TRBD1. This CDR3 spans 15 amino acids. In germline, CDR1 is SQVTM, CDR2 ANQGSEA. J lost 6 bases, V lost 5 bases, and 9 bases had no gene match. Here the CDR3 DNA reads TGCAGCGTTCTAACCGGACAGGGTGGTAATTCACCCCTCCACTTT. Its protein product is CSVLTGQGGNSPLHF.

V gene TRBV19 combines with J gene TRBJ1-6; weak D call: TRBD1 (5 bases). V was clipped by 7 bases and J by 10 bases, with 23 bases between them. The CDR3 is 16 amino acids. Germline V CDR1 and CDR2: LNHDA, SQIVND (reference sequence). CDR3 region: CASTRGLGQLASPLHF. The CDR3 DNA reads TGTGCCAGTACAAGGGGATTGGGGCAGCTGGCATCACCCCTCCACTTT.

This sequence joins TRBV5-8 and TRBJ2-3; no clear D gene. V was trimmed by 0 bases and J by 4 bases, leaving 6 bases between them. Germline CDR1 SGHTS, CDR2 YDEGEE. This CDR3 contains 13 residues. CDR3 DNA sequence: TGTGCCAGCAGCTTGGTGGCATCAGATACGCAGTATTTT. As protein: CASSLVASDTQYF.

This chain links TRBV9 with TRBJ2-3, with 9 bases that match TRBD2. The CDR3 covers 16 residues. Germline-derived CDR1 and CDR2 are SGDLS and YYNGEE. Trimming at V came to 5 bases and at J to 4 bases, leaving 11 bases not matched to a gene. The CDR3 nucleotides read TGTGCCAGCAGTCCGATTAGCGGGAGTGGTGCAGATACGCAGTATTTT. It encodes CASSPISGSGADTQYF.

The V call is TRBV10-3, the J call TRBJ2-2, with D possibly being TRBD1 (6 bases). From germline, CDR1 is ENHRY and CDR2 SYGVKD. V lost 0 bases and J lost 11, with 13 bases in between. This CDR3 region has 14 residues. DNA of the CDR3: TGTGCCATCAGTGAGTCATTTGAAGGGGGAGAGCTGTTTTTT. Amino acid sequence: CAISESFEGGELFF.

The rearrangement uses TRBV4-2 and TRBJ2-1; the D gene is possibly TRBD2 (5 bases). This CDR3 has 15 residues. Between the trimmed V and J ends, which lost 0 bases and 5 bases, there was a span of 11 bases. In germline, CDR1 is LGHNA, CDR2 YNFKEQ. CDR3 nucleotide sequence: TGTGCCAGCAGCCAAGATTTCGCTAGCAACAATGAGCAGTTCTTC. Its protein is CASSQDFASNNEQFF.